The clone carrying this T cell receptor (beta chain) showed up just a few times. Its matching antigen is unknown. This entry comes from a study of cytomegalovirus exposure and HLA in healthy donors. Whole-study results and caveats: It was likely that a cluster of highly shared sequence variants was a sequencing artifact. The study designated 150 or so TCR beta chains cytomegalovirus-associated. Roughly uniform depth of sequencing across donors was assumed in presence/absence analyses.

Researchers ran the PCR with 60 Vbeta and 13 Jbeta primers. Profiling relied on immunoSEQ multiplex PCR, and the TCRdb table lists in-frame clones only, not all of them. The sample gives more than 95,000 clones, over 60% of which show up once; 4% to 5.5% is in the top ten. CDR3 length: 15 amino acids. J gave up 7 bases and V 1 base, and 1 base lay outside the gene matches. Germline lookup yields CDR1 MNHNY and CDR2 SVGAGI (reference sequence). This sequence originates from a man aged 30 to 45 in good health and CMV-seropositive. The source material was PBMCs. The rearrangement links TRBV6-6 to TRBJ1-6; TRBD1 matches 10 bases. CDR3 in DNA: TGTGCCAGCAGTTACTGGGACAGGGGAAATTCACCCCTCCACTTT. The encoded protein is CASSYWDRGNSPLHF.